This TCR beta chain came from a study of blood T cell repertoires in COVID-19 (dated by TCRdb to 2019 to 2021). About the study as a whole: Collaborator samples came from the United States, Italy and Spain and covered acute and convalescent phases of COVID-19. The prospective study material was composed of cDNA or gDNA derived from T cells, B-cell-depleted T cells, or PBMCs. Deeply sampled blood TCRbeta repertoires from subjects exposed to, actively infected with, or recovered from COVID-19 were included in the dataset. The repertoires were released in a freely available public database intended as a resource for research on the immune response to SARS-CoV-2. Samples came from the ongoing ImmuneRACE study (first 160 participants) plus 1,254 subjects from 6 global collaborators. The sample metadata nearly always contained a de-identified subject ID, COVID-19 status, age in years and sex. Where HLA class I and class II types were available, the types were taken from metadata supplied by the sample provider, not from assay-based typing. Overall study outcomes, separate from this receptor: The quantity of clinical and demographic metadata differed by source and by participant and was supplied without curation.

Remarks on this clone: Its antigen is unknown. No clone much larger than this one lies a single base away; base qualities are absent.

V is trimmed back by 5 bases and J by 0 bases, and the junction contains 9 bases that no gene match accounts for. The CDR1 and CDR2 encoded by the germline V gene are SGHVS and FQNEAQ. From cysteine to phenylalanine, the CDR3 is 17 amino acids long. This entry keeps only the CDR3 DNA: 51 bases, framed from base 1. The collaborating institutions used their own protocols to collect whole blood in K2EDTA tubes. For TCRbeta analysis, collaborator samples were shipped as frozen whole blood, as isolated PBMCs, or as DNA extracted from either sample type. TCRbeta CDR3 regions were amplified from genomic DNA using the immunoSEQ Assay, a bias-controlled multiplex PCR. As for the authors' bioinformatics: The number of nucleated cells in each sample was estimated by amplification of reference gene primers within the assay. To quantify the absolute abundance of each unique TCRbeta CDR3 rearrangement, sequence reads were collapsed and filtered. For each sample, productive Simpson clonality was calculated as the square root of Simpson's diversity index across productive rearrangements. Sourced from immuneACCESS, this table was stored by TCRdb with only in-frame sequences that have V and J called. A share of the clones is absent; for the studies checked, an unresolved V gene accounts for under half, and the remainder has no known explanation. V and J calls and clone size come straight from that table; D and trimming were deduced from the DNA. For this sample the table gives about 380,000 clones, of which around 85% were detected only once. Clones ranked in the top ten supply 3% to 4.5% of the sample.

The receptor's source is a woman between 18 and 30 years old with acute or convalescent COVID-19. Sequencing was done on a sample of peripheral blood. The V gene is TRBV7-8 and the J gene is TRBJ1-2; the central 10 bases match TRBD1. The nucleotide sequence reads TGTGCCAGCAGCATAAACCGGGACAGGGGAGCTAACTATGGCTACACCTTC. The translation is CASSINRDRGANYGYTF. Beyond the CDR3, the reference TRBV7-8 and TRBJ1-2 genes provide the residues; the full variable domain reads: GAGVSQSPRYKVAKRGQDVALRCDPISGHVSLFWYQQALGQGPEFLTYFQNEAQLDKSGLPSDRFFAERPEGSVSTLKIQRTQQEDSAVYLCASSINRDRGANYGYTFGSGTRLTVV.